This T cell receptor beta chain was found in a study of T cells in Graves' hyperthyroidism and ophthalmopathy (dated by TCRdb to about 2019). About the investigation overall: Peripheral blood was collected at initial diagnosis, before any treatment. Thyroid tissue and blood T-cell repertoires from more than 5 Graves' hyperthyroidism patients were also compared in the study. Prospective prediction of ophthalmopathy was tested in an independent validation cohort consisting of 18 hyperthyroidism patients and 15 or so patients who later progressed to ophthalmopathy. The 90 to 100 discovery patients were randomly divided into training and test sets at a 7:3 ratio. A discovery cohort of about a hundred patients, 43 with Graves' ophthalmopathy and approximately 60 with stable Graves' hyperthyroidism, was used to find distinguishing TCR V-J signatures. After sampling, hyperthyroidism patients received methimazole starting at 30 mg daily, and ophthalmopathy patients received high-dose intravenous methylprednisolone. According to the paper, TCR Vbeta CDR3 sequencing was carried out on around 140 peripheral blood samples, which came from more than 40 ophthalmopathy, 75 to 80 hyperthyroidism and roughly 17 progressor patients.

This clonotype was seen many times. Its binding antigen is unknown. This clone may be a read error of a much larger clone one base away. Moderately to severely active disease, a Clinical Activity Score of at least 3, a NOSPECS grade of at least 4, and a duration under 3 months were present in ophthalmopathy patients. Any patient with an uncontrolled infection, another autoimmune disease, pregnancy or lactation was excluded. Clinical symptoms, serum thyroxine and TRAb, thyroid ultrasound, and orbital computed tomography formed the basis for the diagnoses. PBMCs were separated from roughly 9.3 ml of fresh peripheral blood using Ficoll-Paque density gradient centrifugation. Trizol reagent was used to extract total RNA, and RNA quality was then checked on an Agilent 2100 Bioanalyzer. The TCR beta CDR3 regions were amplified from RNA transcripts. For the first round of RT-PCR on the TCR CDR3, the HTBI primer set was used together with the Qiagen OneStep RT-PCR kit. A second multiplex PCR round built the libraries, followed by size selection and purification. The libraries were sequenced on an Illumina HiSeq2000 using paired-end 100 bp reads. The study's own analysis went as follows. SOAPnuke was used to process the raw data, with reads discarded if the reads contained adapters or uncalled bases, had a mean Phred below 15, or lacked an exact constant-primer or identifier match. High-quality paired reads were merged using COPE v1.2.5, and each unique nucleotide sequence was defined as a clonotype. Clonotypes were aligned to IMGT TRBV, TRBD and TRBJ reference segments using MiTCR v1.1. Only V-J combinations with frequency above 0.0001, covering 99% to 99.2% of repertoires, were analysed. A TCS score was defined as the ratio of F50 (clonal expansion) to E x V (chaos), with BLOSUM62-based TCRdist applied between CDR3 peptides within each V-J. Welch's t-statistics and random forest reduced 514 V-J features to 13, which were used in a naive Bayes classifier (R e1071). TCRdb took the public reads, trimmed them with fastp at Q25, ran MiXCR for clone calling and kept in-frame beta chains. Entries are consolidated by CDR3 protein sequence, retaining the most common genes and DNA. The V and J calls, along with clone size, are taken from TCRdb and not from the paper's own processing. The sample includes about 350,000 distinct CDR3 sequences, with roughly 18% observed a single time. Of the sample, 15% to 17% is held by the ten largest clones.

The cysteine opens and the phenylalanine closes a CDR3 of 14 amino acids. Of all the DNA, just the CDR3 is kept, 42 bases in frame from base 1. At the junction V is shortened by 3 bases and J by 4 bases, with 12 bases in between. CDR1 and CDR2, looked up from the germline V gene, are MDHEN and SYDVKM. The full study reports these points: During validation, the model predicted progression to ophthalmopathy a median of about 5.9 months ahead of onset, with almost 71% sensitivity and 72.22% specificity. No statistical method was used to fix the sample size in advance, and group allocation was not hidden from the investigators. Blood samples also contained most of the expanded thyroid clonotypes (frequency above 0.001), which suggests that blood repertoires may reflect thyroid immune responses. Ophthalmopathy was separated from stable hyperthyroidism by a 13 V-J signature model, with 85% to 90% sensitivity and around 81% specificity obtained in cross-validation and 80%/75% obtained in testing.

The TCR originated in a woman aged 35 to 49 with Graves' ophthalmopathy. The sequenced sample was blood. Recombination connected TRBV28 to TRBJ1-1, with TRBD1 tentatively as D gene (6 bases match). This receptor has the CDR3 CASSLGAGTTEAFF. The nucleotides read TGTGCCAGCAGTTTGGGGGCAGGGACCACTGAAGCTTTCTTT.